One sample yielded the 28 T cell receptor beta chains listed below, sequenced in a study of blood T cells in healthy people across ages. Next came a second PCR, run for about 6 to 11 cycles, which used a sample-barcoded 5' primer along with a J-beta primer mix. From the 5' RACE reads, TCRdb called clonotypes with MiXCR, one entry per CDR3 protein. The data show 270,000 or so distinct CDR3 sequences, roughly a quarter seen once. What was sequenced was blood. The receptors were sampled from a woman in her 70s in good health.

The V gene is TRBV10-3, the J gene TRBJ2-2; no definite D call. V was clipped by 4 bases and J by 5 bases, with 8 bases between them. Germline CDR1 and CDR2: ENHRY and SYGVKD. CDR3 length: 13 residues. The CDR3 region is CAISGSGTGELFF. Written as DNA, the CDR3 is TGTGCCATCAGTGGGTCCGGGACCGGGGAGCTGTTTTTT.

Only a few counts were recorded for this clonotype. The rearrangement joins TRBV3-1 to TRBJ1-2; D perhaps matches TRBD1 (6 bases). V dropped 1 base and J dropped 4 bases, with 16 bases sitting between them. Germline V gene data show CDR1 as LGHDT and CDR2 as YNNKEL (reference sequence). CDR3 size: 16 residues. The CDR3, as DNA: TGTGCCAGCAGCCAAGGAGGGGGTATTAATATCTATGGCTACACCTTC. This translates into CASSQGGGINIYGYTF.

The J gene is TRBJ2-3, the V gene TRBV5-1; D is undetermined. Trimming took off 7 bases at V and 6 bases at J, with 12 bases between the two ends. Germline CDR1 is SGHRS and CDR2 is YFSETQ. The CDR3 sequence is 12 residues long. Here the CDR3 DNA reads TGCGCCAGCGGAGCTAATGCGGATACGCAGTATTTT. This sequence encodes CASGANADTQYF. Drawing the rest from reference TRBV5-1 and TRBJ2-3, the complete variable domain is KAGVTQTPRYLIKTRGQQVTLSCSPISGHRSVSWYQQTPGQGLQFLFEYFSETQRNKGNFPGRFSGRQFSNSRSEMNVSTLELGDSALYLCASGANADTQYFGPGTRLTVL.

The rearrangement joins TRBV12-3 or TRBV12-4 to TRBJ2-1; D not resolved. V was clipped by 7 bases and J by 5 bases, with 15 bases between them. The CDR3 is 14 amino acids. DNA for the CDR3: TGTGCCAGCACCCTTTGGAGTACTAACAATGAGCAGTTCTTC. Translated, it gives CASTLWSTNNEQFF.

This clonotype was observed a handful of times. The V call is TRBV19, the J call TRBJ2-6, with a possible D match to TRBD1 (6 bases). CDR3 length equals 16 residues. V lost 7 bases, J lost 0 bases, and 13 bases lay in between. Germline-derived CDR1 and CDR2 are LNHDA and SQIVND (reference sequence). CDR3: CASTGTSRSGANVLTF. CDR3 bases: TGTGCCAGTACCGGGACATCGCGCTCTGGGGCCAACGTCCTGACTTTC.

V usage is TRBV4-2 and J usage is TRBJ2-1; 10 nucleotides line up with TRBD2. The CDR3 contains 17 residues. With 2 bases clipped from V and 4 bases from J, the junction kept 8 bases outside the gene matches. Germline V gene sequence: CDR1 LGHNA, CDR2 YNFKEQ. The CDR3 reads CASSQTGLAEMYNEQFF. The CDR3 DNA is TGTGCCAGCAGCCAAACCGGACTAGCGGAAATGTACAATGAGCAGTTCTTC.

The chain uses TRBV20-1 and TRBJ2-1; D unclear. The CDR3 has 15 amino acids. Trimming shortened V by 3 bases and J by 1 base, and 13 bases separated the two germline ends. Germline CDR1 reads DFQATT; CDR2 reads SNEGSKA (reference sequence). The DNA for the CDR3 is TGCAGTGCTAGTTACGGCATGGGGTCCTACAATGAGCAGTTCTTC. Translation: CSASYGMGSYNEQFF.

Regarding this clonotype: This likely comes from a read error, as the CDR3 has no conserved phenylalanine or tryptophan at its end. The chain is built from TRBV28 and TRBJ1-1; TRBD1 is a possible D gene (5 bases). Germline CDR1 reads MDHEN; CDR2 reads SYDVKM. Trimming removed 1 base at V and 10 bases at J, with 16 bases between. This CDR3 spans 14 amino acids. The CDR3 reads CASSLLSSLTAAFI. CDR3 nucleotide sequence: TGTGCCAGCAGTTTATTATCTTCCCTGACAGCAGCTTTCATT.

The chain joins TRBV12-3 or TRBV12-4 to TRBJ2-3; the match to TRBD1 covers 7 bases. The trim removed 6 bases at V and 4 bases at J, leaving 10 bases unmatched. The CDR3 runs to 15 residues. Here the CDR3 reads CASSRDSLGADTQYF. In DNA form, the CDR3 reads TGTGCCAGCAGCCGGGACAGCCTAGGTGCAGATACGCAGTATTTT.

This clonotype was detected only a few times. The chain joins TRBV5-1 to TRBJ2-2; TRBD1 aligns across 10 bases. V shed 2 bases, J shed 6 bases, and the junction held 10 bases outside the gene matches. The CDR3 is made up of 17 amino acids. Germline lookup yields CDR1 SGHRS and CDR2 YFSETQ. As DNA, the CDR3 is TGCGCCAGCAGCTTAACTCCGGGACAGGGGAGTCCCGGGGAGCTGTTTTTT. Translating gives CASSLTPGQGSPGELFF. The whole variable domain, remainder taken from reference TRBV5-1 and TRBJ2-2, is KAGVTQTPRYLIKTRGQQVTLSCSPISGHRSVSWYQQTPGQGLQFLFEYFSETQRNKGNFPGRFSGRQFSNSRSEMNVSTLELGDSALYLCASSLTPGQGSPGELFFGEGSRLTVL.

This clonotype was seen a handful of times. The CDR3 DNA reads as TGTGCCAGCAGTTACAGGGGAGGGTCTGAAGCTTTCTTT. This gives the protein CASSYRGGSEAFF. The chain links TRBV12-3 or TRBV12-4 to TRBJ1-1; 7 bases agree with TRBD1. With 4 bases clipped from V and 6 bases from J, the junction kept 5 bases outside the gene matches. CDR3 length equals 13 residues.

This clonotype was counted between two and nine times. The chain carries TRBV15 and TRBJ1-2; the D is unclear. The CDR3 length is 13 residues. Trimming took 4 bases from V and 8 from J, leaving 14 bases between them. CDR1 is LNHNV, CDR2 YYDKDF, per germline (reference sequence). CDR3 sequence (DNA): TGTGCCACCAGCAACCGCCGGGCCGGGGGCTACACCTTC. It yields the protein CATSNRRAGGYTF.

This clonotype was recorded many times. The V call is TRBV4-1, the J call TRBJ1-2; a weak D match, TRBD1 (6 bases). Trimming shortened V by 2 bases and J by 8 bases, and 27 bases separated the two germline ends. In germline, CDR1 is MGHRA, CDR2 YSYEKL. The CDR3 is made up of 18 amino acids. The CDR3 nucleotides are TGCGCCAGCAGCCAACCCCTTCGGGGGCCGCGGAGGGTGAGAGGCTACACCTTC. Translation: CASSQPLRGPRRVRGYTF.

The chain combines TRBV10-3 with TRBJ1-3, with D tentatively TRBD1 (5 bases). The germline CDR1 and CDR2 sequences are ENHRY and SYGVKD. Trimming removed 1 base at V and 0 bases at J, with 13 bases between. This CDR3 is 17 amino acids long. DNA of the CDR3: TGTGCCATCAGTGAGTGGAACGGGGGGTACTCTGGAAACACCATATATTTT. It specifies CAISEWNGGYSGNTIYF.

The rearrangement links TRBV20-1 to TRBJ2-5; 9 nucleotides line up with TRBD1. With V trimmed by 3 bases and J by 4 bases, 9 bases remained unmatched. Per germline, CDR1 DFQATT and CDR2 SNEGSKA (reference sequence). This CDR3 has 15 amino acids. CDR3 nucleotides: TGCAGTGCTAGGTCGGGTGGGACAGGGAGAGAGACCCAGTACTTC. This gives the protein CSARSGGTGRETQYF.

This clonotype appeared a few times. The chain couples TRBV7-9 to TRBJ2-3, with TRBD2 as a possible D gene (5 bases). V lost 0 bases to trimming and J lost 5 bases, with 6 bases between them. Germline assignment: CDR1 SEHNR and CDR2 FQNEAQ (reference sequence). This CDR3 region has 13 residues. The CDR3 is CASSLAGVDTQYF. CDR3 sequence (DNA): TGTGCCAGCAGCTTAGCGGGAGTAGATACGCAGTATTTT.

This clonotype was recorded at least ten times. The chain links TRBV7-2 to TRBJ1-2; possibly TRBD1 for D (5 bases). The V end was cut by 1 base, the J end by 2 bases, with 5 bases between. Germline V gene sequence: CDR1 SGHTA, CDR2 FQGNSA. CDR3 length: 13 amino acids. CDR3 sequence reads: CASSLGQNYGYTF. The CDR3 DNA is TGTGCCAGCAGCTTAGGACAGAACTATGGCTACACCTTC.

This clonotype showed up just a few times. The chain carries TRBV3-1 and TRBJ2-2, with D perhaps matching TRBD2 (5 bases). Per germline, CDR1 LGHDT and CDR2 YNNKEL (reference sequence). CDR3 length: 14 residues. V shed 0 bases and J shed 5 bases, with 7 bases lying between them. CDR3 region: CASSQDEGTGELFF. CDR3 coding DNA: TGTGCCAGCAGCCAAGACGAGGGAACCGGGGAGCTGTTTTTT.

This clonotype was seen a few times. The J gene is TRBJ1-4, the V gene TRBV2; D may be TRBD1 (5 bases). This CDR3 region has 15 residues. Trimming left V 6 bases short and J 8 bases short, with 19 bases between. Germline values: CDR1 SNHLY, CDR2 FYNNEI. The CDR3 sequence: CASRAGGGVAEKLFF. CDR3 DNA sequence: TGTGCCAGCAGAGCCGGGGGGGGAGTTGCCGAAAAACTGTTTTTT.

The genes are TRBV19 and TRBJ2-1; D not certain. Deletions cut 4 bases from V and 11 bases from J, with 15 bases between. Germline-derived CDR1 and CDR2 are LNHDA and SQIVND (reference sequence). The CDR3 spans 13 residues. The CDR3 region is CASSTIFLEKQFF. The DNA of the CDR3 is TGTGCCAGTAGTACGATCTTCTTAGAGAAGCAGTTCTTC.

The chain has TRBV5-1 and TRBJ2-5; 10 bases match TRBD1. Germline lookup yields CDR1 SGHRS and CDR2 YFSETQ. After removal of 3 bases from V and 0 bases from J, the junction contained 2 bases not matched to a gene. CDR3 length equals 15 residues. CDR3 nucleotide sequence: TGCGCCAGCAGCTCCGGGACAGGGGACCAAGAGACCCAGTACTTC. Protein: CASSSGTGDQETQYF.

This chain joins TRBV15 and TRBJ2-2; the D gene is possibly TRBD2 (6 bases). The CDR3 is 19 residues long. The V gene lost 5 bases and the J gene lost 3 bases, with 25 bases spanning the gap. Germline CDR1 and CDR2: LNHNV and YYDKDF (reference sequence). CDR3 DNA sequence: TGTGCCACCAGCGGTGCCTCACTAGCCGGTTTACGGGACACCGGGGAGCTGTTTTTT. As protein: CATSGASLAGLRDTGELFF.

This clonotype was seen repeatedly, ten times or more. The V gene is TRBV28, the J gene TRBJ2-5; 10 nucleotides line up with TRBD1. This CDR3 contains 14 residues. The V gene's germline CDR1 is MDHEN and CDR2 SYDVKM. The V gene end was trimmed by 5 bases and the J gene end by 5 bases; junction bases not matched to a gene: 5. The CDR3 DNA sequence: TGTGCCAGCAGTGGGGGACAGGGGATCGAGACCCAGTACTTC. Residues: CASSGGQGIETQYF.

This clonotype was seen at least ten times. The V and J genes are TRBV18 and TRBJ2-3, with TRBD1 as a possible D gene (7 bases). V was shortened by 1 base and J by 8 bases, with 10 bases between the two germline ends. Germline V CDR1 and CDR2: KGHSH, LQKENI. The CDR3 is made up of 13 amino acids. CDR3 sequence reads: CASSPQEGATQYF. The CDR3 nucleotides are TGTGCCAGCTCACCACAGGAGGGGGCTACGCAGTATTTT.

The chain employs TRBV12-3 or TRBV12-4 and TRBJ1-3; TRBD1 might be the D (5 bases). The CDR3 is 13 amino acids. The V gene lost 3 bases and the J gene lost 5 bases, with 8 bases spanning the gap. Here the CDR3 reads CASSFRDRNTIYF. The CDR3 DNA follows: TGTGCCAGCAGTTTCAGGGACCGAAACACCATATATTTT.

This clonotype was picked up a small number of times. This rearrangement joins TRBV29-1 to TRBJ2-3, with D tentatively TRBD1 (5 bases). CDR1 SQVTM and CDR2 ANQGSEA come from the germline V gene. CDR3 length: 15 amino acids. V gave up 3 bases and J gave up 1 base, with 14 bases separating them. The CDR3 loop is CSVEAGQPGTDTQYF. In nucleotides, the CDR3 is TGCAGCGTTGAGGCAGGGCAACCGGGCACAGATACGCAGTATTTT.

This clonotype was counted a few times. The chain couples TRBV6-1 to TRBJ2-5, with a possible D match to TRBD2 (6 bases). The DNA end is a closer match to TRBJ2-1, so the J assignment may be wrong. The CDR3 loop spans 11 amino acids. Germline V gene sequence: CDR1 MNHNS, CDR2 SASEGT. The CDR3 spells CASRDFVEQFF. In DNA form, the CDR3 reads TGTGCCAGCCGGGACTTCGTTGAGCAGTTCTTC.

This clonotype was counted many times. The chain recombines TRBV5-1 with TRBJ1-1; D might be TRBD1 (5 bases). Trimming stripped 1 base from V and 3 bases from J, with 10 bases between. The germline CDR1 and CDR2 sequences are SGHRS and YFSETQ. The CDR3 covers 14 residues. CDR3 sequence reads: CASSLPGTDTEAFF. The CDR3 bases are TGCGCCAGCAGCTTGCCTGGGACCGACACTGAAGCTTTCTTT.